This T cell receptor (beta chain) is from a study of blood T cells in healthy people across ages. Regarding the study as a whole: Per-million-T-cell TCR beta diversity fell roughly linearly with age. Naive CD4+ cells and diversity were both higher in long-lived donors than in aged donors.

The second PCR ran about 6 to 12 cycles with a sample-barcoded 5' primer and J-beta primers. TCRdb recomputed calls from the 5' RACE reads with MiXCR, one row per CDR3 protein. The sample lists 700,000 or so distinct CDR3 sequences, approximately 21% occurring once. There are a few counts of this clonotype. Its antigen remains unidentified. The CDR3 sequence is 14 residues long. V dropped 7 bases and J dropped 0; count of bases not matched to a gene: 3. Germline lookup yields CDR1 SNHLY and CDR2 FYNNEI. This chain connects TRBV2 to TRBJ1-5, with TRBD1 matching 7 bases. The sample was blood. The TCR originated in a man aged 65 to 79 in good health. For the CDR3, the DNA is TGTGCCAGCACCTGGGACAGTAGCAATCAGCCCCAGCATTTT. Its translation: CASTWDSSNQPQHF.